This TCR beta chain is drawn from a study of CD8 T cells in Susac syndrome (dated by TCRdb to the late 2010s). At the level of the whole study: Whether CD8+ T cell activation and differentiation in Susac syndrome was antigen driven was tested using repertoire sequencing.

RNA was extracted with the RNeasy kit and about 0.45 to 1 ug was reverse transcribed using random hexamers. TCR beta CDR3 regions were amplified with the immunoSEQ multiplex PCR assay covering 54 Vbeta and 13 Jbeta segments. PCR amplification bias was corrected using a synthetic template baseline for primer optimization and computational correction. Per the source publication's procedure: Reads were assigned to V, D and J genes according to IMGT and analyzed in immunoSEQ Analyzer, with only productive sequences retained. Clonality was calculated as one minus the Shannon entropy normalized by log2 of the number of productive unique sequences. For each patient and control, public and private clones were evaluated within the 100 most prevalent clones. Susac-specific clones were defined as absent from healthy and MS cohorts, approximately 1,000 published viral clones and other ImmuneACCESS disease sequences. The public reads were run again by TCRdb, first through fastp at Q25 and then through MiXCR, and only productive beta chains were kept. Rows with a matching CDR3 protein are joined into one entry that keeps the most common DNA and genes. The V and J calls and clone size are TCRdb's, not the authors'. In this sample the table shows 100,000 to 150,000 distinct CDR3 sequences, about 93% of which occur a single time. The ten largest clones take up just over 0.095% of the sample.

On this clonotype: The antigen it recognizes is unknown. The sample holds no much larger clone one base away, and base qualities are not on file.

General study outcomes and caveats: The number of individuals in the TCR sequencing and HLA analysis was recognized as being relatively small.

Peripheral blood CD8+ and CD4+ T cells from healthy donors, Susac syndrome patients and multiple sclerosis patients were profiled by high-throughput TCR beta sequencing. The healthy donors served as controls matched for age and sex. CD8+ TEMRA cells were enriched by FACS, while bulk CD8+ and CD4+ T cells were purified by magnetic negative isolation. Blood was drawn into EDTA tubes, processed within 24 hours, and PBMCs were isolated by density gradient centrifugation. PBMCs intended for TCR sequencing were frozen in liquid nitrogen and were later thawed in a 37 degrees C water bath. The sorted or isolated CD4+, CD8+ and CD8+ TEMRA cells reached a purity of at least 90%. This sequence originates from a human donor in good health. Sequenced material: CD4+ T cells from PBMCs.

The DNA reads as follows: TGTGCCAGCAGCGCCCGGACTACTTCCACAGATACGCAGTATTTT. The resulting protein is CASSARTTSTDTQYF. The chain is encoded by TRBV9 joined to TRBJ2-3; possibly the D gene is TRBD2, per 6 matching bases. V and J are truncated by 3 bases and 2 bases respectively, leaving an intervening sequence of 13 bases. CDR1 and CDR2, per the germline V gene, are SGDLS and YYNGEE. The CDR3 runs 15 amino acids, cysteine and phenylalanine included. Just the 45-base CDR3 DNA is kept, in frame starting at base 1.